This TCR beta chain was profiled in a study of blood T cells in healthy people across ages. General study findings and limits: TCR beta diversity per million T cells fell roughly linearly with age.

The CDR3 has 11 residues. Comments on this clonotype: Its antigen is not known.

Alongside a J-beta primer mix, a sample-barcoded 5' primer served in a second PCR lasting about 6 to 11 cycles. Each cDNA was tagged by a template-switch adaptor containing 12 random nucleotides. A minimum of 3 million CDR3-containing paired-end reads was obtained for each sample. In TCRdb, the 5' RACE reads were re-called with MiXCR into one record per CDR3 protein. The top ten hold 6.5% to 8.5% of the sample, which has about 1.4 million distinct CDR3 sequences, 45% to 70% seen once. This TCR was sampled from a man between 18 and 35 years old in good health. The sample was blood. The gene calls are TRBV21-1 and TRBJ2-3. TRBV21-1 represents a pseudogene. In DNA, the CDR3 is TGTGCCAGGAGCCCCGAACACACGCAGTATTTT. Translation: CARSPEHTQYF.